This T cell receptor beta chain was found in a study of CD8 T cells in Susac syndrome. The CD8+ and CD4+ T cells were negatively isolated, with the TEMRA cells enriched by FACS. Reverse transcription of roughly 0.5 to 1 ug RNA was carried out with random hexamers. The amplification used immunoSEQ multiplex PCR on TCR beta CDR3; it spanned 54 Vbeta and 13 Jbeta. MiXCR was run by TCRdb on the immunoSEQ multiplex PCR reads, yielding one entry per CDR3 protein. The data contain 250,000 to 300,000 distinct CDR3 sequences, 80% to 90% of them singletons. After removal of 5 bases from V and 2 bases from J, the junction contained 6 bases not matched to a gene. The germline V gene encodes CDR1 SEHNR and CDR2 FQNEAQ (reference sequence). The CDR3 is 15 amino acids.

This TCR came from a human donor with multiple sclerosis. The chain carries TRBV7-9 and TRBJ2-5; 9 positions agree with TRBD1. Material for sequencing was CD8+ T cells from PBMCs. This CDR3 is CASSRRDRDQETQYF. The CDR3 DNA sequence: TGTGCCAGCAGCCGCCGGGACAGGGATCAAGAGACCCAGTACTTC.